Below, one T cell receptor (beta chain) is given with its context. Its antigen is undetermined. This entry belongs to a study of cytotoxic CD8 clonotypes in ibrutinib-treated CLL. Across the study: Patients gave response samples after a median about 12 months of treatment, range 6 to 36. Notes on the study in general: Sample timing was unmatched between remission and later-progressing patients; lymph nodes unstudied. Elevated clonality accompanied ibrutinib response, with a return toward baseline values at progression.

Germline assignment: CDR1 LNHDA and CDR2 SQIVND (reference sequence). CDR3 length: 15 amino acids. V was cut by 3 bases and J by 2 bases, with 14 bases left in between. Profiled with immunoSEQ multiplex PCR; TCRdb holds only in-frame clones, not every one. The sample has hundreds of thousands of clones, approximately 70% seen once. Source: PBMCs, taken after 12 months of ibrutinib treatment. The source of this sequence is a human donor with chronic lymphocytic leukemia. V and J are TRBV19 and TRBJ2-7; D might be TRBD1 (5 bases). The CDR3 sequence is CASSIMFQGTYEQYF. The CDR3 DNA follows: TGTGCCAGTAGTATTATGTTTCAGGGCACCTACGAGCAGTACTTC.